Each of the 29 T cell receptor beta chains below was sequenced from the same sample in a study of blood T cell repertoires in COVID-19. The data were produced by immunoSEQ multiplex PCR, yet TCRdb's version contains in-frame clones alone and is incomplete. Seen here are approximately 93,000 clones, almost 90% observed once, and the top ten hold around 2.1%. Sequenced input: peripheral blood. The receptors shown here come from a man aged 50 or older with COVID-19, enrolled during active disease.

The chain's CDR3 is CAAPRLWGYTF. The DNA for the CDR3 is TGTGCCGCACCGAGGTTGTGGGGCTACACCTTC. V usage is TRBV30 and J usage is TRBJ1-2; D ambiguous. This CDR3 comprises 11 residues. Germline loops: CDR1 GTSNPN, CDR2 SVGIG (reference sequence). The V end was cut by 8 bases, the J end by 8 bases, with 15 bases between.

The J gene is TRBJ2-7, the V gene TRBV28; 8 bases match TRBD1. The CDR3 sequence is 14 residues long. With 6 bases clipped from V and 4 bases from J, the junction kept 8 bases outside the gene matches. Germline V lookup: CDR1 MDHEN, CDR2 SYDVKM. In nucleotides, the CDR3 is TGTGCCAGCAGCCCGGACAGGGTAAGATACGAGCAGTACTTC. Translated, it gives CASSPDRVRYEQYF.

The rearrangement uses TRBV14 and TRBJ2-1; D is unclear. Trimming removed 2 bases from V and 8 bases from J, with 4 bases in between. Per germline, CDR1 SGHDN and CDR2 FVKESK. The CDR3 loop spans 11 amino acids. This chain's CDR3 is CASSQYHEQFF. CDR3 DNA sequence: TGTGCCAGCAGCCAATATCATGAGCAGTTCTTC.

This chain uses TRBV4-3 with TRBJ2-1, with D perhaps TRBD2 (5 bases). The CDR3 covers 15 residues. Trimming shortened V by 1 base and J by 8 bases, and 15 bases separated the two germline ends. CDR1 and CDR2 (germline): LGHNA, YSLEER. The CDR3 here is CASSQGALARYEQFF. Written as DNA, the CDR3 is TGCGCCAGCAGCCAAGGGGCGCTAGCTCGATATGAGCAGTTCTTC.

This clone was counted once. The chain uses TRBV4-1 and TRBJ2-1, with D possibly being TRBD2 (7 bases). The CDR3 is made up of 15 amino acids. The germline V and J ends were trimmed by 0 bases and 7 bases, with 13 bases remaining between them. CDR1 is MGHRA and CDR2 is YSYEKL in the germline V gene. The CDR3 DNA sequence: TGCGCCAGCAGCCAAGAAACGGGGGGCAGTAATGAGCAGTTCTTC. Its translation is CASSQETGGSNEQFF.

The chain is built from TRBV7-3 and TRBJ2-2; D not resolved. CDR3 length: 13 amino acids. Trimming took off 1 base at V and 14 bases at J, with 14 bases between the two ends. Germline lookup yields CDR1 SGHTA and CDR2 FQGTGA. The CDR3 region is CASSLILGERLFF. DNA of the CDR3: TGTGCCAGCAGCTTAATACTTGGAGAAAGACTGTTTTTT. Drawing the rest from reference TRBV7-3 and TRBJ2-2, the complete variable domain is GAGVSQTPSNKVTEKGKYVELRCDPISGHTALYWYRQSLGQGPEFLIYFQGTGAADDSGLPNDRFFAVRPEGSVSTLKIQRTERGDSAVYLCASSLILGERLFFGEGSRLTVL.

V is TRBV3-1 (or the pseudogene TRBV3-2) and J is TRBJ1-2, with 8 bases fitting TRBD1. The CDR3 extends over 15 amino acids. Germline V lookup: CDR1 LGHDT, CDR2 YNNKEL (reference sequence). V was clipped by 2 bases and J by 6 bases; unmatched bases: 8. This CDR3 is CASSQRPTGDDGYTF. CDR3 nucleotide sequence: TGTGCCAGCAGCCAAAGGCCGACAGGGGATGATGGCTACACCTTC.

The chain uses TRBV2 and TRBJ1-6; 8 bases match TRBD1. CDR1 is SNHLY, CDR2 FYNNEI, per germline. With 2 bases clipped from V and 7 bases from J, the junction kept 7 bases outside the gene matches. The CDR3 is 16 residues long. The CDR3 protein is CASSEFGRGQNSPLHF. In DNA form, the CDR3 reads TGTGCCAGCAGTGAATTCGGCAGGGGGCAAAATTCACCCCTCCACTTT.

This clone was found once. This chain connects TRBV18 to TRBJ1-1, with no clear D. CDR3 length equals 13 residues. Germline CDR1 KGHSH, CDR2 LQKENI. V lost 1 base and J lost 3, with 6 bases in between. The CDR3 sequence: CASSPLRDTEAFF. The CDR3 nucleotides are TGTGCCAGCTCACCACTCCGGGACACTGAAGCTTTCTTT.

The chain carries TRBV15 and TRBJ1-5; 10 bases are a match to TRBD1. The J segment lost 5 bases and the V segment lost 0 bases, leaving 4 bases of the junction unmatched. This CDR3 spans 16 amino acids. CDR1 LNHNV and CDR2 YYDKDF come from the germline V gene (reference sequence). The DNA for the CDR3 is TGTGCCACCAGCAGAGAACCGGGACAGGGGCATCAGCCCCAGCATTTT. Translation gives CATSREPGQGHQPQHF.

The chain links TRBV10-3 to TRBJ2-7, with 8 bases that match TRBD1. The V segment lost 3 bases and the J segment 3 bases; nucleotides outside the gene matches: 4. Per germline, CDR1 ENHRY and CDR2 SYGVKD. This CDR3 contains 14 residues. The CDR3 sequence: CAISDRGPGYEQYF. In DNA form, the CDR3 reads TGTGCCATCAGTGACAGGGGGCCTGGCTACGAGCAGTACTTC.

This clone was observed once. This chain uses TRBV30 with TRBJ1-2; no clear D gene. V shed 1 base and J shed 8 bases, with 8 bases lying between them. The CDR3 is made up of 11 amino acids. The V gene's germline CDR1 is GTSNPN and CDR2 SVGIG (reference sequence). The DNA of the CDR3 is TGTGCCTGGAGTGCTGTCTCCGGCTACACCTTC. Its protein product is CAWSAVSGYTF.

Comment on this clone: The same CDR3 can be traced to other DNA sequences in this sample. The gene calls are TRBV9 and TRBJ2-3; D is perhaps TRBD2 (5 bases). The CDR3 sequence is 14 residues long. V lost 0 bases and J 3 bases, leaving 8 bases between the germline ends. Germline V gives CDR1 SGDLS, CDR2 YYNGEE. CDR3 region: CASSVATGTDTQYF. CDR3 coding DNA: TGTGCCAGCAGCGTAGCTACGGGGACAGATACGCAGTATTTT.

The CDR3 sequence: CASSLDGTGAFLNTEAFF. CDR3 bases: TGTGCCAGCAGCTTAGATGGGACAGGGGCATTCTTGAACACTGAAGCTTTCTTT. This chain joins TRBV11-3 and TRBJ1-1; 10 positions match TRBD1. The CDR3 totals 18 residues. In germline, CDR1 is SGHNT, CDR2 YENEEA. The J segment lost 0 bases and the V segment lost 0 bases, leaving 7 bases of the junction unmatched.

The gene calls are TRBV9 and TRBJ1-1, with D perhaps matching TRBD1 (5 bases). This CDR3 has 18 residues. Trimming took off 5 bases at V and 0 bases at J, with 23 bases between the two ends. Germline CDR1 reads SGDLS; CDR2 reads YYNGEE. CDR3 sequence (DNA): TGTGCCAGCAGTCGAGGGACCGCAGGGAGGATCATGAACACTGAAGCTTTCTTT. This codes for CASSRGTAGRIMNTEAFF.

For this clone: Other DNA sequences in the same sample also yield this CDR3. The V call is TRBV5-4, the J call TRBJ2-3, with 7 positions matching TRBD2. The V and J ends lost 0 bases and 6 bases, in that order; junction bases with no gene match: 1. The CDR3 consists of 13 residues. Germline-derived CDR1 and CDR2 are SGHNT and YYREEE (reference sequence). The CDR3 DNA reads as TGTGCCAGCAGCTTGGCCGGGGGGGATACGCAGTATTTT. Translating it yields CASSLAGGDTQYF.

This clone has only one observation. The rearrangement links TRBV28 to TRBJ1-5; D is possibly TRBD1 (6 bases). V lost 2 bases and J 6 bases, leaving 20 bases between the germline ends. Germline V gene sequence: CDR1 MDHEN, CDR2 SYDVKM. The CDR3 runs 17 residues. Here the CDR3 DNA reads TGTGCCAGCAGTTTACCGGGGGGGGCTGCCGGGGGTCAGCCCCAGCATTTT. This encodes CASSLPGGAAGGQPQHF.

The chain recombines TRBV29-1 with TRBJ1-1; unclear D gene. The germline CDR1 and CDR2 sequences are SQVTM and ANQGSEA. With 8 bases removed from V and 3 bases from J, the gap between germline ends came to 10 bases. This CDR3 region has 11 residues. The CDR3 region has the DNA TGCAGCCAGCGTACACACACTGAAGCTTTCTTT. This codes for CSQRTHTEAFF.

The chain links TRBV7-3 to TRBJ2-2; possible D gene TRBD2, 6 bases. Trimming removed 5 bases at V and 7 bases at J, with 14 bases between. This CDR3 spans 14 amino acids. Germline V lookup: CDR1 SGHTA, CDR2 FQGTGA. In DNA form, the CDR3 reads TGTGCCAGCAGCCCCGGACTAAAAGTCGGGGAGCTGTTTTTT. Amino acid sequence: CASSPGLKVGELFF.

This clone was seen only once. This rearrangement joins TRBV2 to TRBJ1-2; D gene ambiguous. The CDR3 runs 13 residues. Germline V gene lookup returns CDR1 SNHLY and CDR2 FYNNEI. V dropped 2 bases and J dropped 2 bases, with 6 bases sitting between them. Written as DNA, the CDR3 is TGTGCCAGCAGTGAATGGCAGAACTATGGCTACACCTTC. It translates to CASSEWQNYGYTF. The entire variable domain, with the rest obtained from reference TRBV2 and TRBJ1-2, is as follows: EPEVTQTPSHQVTQMGQEVILRCVPISNHLYFYWYRQILGQKVEFLVSFYNNEISEKSEIFDDQFSVERPDGSNFTLKIRSTKLEDSAMYFCASSEWQNYGYTFGSGTRLTVV.

The chain uses TRBV9 and TRBJ1-2; the match to TRBD1 covers 8 bases. Germline-derived CDR1 and CDR2 are SGDLS and YYNGEE. The CDR3 runs 14 residues. The trim removed 3 bases at V and 3 bases at J, leaving 4 bases unmatched. The CDR3 sequence is CASSATGADYGYTF. The CDR3 nucleotides are TGTGCCAGCAGCGCGACAGGGGCGGACTATGGCTACACCTTC.

This sequence joins TRBV6-6 and TRBJ1-2; 7 bases match TRBD1. This CDR3 has 13 amino acids. Germline V gene sequence: CDR1 MNHNY, CDR2 SVGAGI (reference sequence). With V trimmed by 5 bases and J by 4 bases, 4 bases remained unmatched. CDR3 in DNA: TGTGCCAGCAGTACGACAGGGAGCTATGGCTACACCTTC. The encoded protein is CASSTTGSYGYTF.

The table lists this clone with a count of one. The chain has TRBV15 and TRBJ1-3; TRBD1 agrees at 9 bases. Germline assignment: CDR1 LNHNV and CDR2 YYDKDF (reference sequence). This CDR3 is 14 amino acids long. V lost 6 bases, J lost 2 bases, and 2 bases stayed unmatched. CDR3 DNA sequence: TGTGCCACCAGTAGGACAGGGGCTGGAAACACCATATATTTT. This translates into CATSRTGAGNTIYF.

This chain links TRBV11-2 with TRBJ1-1; the D is unclear. The germline CDR1 and CDR2 sequences are SGHAT and FQNNGV. This CDR3 is built from 14 residues. The ends were cut back, 5 bases at V and 5 bases at J, with 15 bases in the middle. As DNA, the CDR3 is TGTGCCAGCAGCCCAAGGTCATCGGGAACTGAAGCTTTCTTT. Protein product: CASSPRSSGTEAFF.

This clone was observed a few times. This sequence joins TRBV6-6 and TRBJ2-5; D is ambiguous. Germline assignment: CDR1 MNHNY and CDR2 SVGAGI (reference sequence). The ends were cut back, 6 bases at V and 0 bases at J, with 11 bases in the middle. This CDR3 is built from 14 residues. The CDR3: CASRINRNQETQYF. For the CDR3, the DNA is TGTGCCAGCAGAATAAACAGAAACCAAGAGACCCAGTACTTC.

The chain has TRBV9 and TRBJ1-4; D unresolved. Trimming left V 0 bases short and J 7 bases short, with 13 bases between. Per the germline V gene, CDR1 is SGDLS and CDR2 is YYNGEE. The CDR3 contains 15 residues. The CDR3 loop reads CASSVGVQTREKLFF. In nucleotides, the CDR3 is TGTGCCAGCAGCGTAGGTGTACAGACCCGTGAAAAACTGTTTTTT.

The CDR3 DNA reads as TGTGCCAGCAGCCAGGGAAGTGTCAATCAGCCCCAGCATTTT. This codes for CASSQGSVNQPQHF. V usage is TRBV2 and J usage is TRBJ1-5; tentative D call: TRBD1 (5 bases). This CDR3 is built from 14 residues. The germline V and J ends were trimmed by 6 bases and 3 bases, with 12 bases remaining between them. Looked up from germline, CDR1 is SNHLY and CDR2 is FYNNEI.

The chain is built from TRBV7-9 and TRBJ1-1, with unresolved D. The CDR3 sequence is 14 residues long. V was pared by 1 base and J by 7 bases, with 13 bases between. Germline-derived CDR1 and CDR2 are SEHNR and FQNEAQ (reference sequence). CDR3 nucleotides: TGTGCCAGCAGCTTAGTACCCCCCGCGGGTGAAGCTTTCTTT. Its protein is CASSLVPPAGEAFF.

The chain links TRBV7-8 to TRBJ2-1; D perhaps matches TRBD2 (5 bases). This CDR3 region has 15 residues. Trimming cost V 0 bases and J 0 bases, with 6 bases left between them. Germline CDR1 and CDR2: SGHVS and FQNEAQ. For the CDR3, the DNA is TGTGCCAGCAGCTTAGCTGGGAGCTCCTACAATGAGCAGTTCTTC. This gives the protein CASSLAGSSYNEQFF.